The rows below give T cell receptor beta chains drawn from one sample of a study of T cells after yellow fever vaccination. TCRdb reanalysed the 5' RACE reads using MiXCR and keeps one entry per CDR3 protein. The sample comprises under 300,000 distinct CDR3 sequences, about 7% of which are singletons, and roughly 0.93% rests with the top ten. The source material was CD4+ T cells sorted from PBMCs, sampled 15 days after the yellow fever booster vaccination. Receptor source: a man aged 30 to 45 who received the YFV17D yellow fever vaccine. Each CDR3 is given with its conserved first and last residue. Each record gives: CDR3 DNA, CDR3 protein, D gene, J gene, V gene, clone size. D genes are given only for firm matches. Rows give clone size only sometimes, using once, few, many, or a class for an expanded clone.

CDR3nt: TGTGCCAGCAGTTTAATGGGACTAGGGGGGGACAATGAGCAGTTCTTC; CDR3aa: CASSLMGLGGDNEQFF; d_gene: TRBD2; j_gene: TRBJ2-1; v_gene: TRBV12-3/TRBV12-4; abundance: few
CDR3nt: TGTGCCAGCAGCTTGGAGCGTGCTGGCTACACCTTC; CDR3aa: CASSLERAGYTF; d_gene: -; j_gene: TRBJ1-2; v_gene: TRBV5-6; abundance: -
CDR3nt: TGTGCCAGCAGCACAAACGGACAGCTAGACACAGATACGCAGTATTTT; CDR3aa: CASSTNGQLDTDTQYF; d_gene: -; j_gene: TRBJ2-3; v_gene: TRBV11-2; abundance: few
CDR3nt: TGCGCCAGCAAGACAGGGGGCACAGATACGCAGTATTTT; CDR3aa: CASKTGGTDTQYF; d_gene: TRBD1; j_gene: TRBJ2-3; v_gene: TRBV5-1; abundance: many
CDR3nt: TGCGCCAGCAGCTTGGCTGCGGTTTTTCCTGGGGCCAACGTCCTGACTTTC; CDR3aa: CASSLAAVFPGANVLTF; d_gene: -; j_gene: TRBJ2-6; v_gene: TRBV5-1; abundance: -
CDR3nt: TGTGCCAGCAGTTTTCCCATACCCCGGACTTGGGTGTACTTC; CDR3aa: CASSFPIPRTWVYF; d_gene: -; j_gene: TRBJ2-7; v_gene: TRBV27; abundance: many
CDR3nt: TGCGCCAGCAGCCACGGGGGTAGTGGCTACACCTTC; CDR3aa: CASSHGGSGYTF; d_gene: -; j_gene: TRBJ1-2; v_gene: TRBV4-3; abundance: -
CDR3nt: TGCAGTGCTGGCGTAGGCCCGGGACTCGAGCAGTACTTC; CDR3aa: CSAGVGPGLEQYF; d_gene: -; j_gene: TRBJ2-7; v_gene: TRBV20-1; abundance: few
CDR3nt: TGTGCCAGCAGTTACTCTGGGGGGCCTGGAGCCCAGCATTTT; CDR3aa: CASSYSGGPGAQHF; d_gene: -; j_gene: TRBJ1-5; v_gene: TRBV6-2/TRBV6-3; abundance: -
CDR3nt: TGTGCCAGCAGCCCCCAGTTTGGGGGACCGGATACGCAGTATTTT; CDR3aa: CASSPQFGGPDTQYF; d_gene: -; j_gene: TRBJ2-3; v_gene: TRBV7-8; abundance: -
CDR3nt: TGCAGTGCTAAAACAGGGTCCGCTGGGGCCAACGTCCTGACTTTC; CDR3aa: CSAKTGSAGANVLTF; d_gene: -; j_gene: TRBJ2-6; v_gene: TRBV20-1; abundance: -
CDR3nt: TGTGCCACCAGCAGTGCCCGGGAGACCCAGTACTTC; CDR3aa: CATSSARETQYF; d_gene: -; j_gene: TRBJ2-5; v_gene: TRBV15; abundance: few
CDR3nt: TGTGCCAGCAGCTCCAACGCATGGGCAGATACGCAGTATTTT; CDR3aa: CASSSNAWADTQYF; d_gene: -; j_gene: TRBJ2-3; v_gene: TRBV11-2; abundance: many
CDR3nt: TGCGCCAGCGCTGGGGGCTCCGGATCCGGCTACACCTTC; CDR3aa: CASAGGSGSGYTF; d_gene: -; j_gene: TRBJ1-2; v_gene: TRBV5-1; abundance: -
CDR3nt: TGTGCCAGCAGCTCTAGCCCACTCTCTGGAAACACCATATATTTT; CDR3aa: CASSSSPLSGNTIYF; d_gene: -; j_gene: TRBJ1-3; v_gene: TRBV7-2; abundance: many
CDR3nt: TGCAGTGCTATTTTGTCGGGAGTTTACGATACGCAGTATTTT; CDR3aa: CSAILSGVYDTQYF; d_gene: -; j_gene: TRBJ2-3; v_gene: TRBV20-1; abundance: many
CDR3nt: TGTGCCAGCAGAGGTAGCGGATCCTACGAGCAGTACTTC; CDR3aa: CASRGSGSYEQYF; d_gene: -; j_gene: TRBJ2-7; v_gene: TRBV25-1; abundance: few
CDR3nt: TGCGCCAGCAGCTTGCGCGGGACTAGCGGGAGGGCCGATGAGCAGTTCTTC; CDR3aa: CASSLRGTSGRADEQFF; d_gene: TRBD2; j_gene: TRBJ2-1; v_gene: TRBV5-1; abundance: many
CDR3nt: TGTGCCAGCAGACCCCACGGGAGAGATACGCAGTATTTT; CDR3aa: CASRPHGRDTQYF; d_gene: -; j_gene: TRBJ2-3; v_gene: TRBV12-3/TRBV12-4; abundance: many
CDR3nt: TGCAGTGCTAGAGCAGGGGCGAACTACGAGCAGTACTTC; CDR3aa: CSARAGANYEQYF; d_gene: -; j_gene: TRBJ2-7; v_gene: TRBV20-1; abundance: -
CDR3nt: TGTGCCAGCGCACTCAATAGCGGGCTGGAGACCCAGTACTTC; CDR3aa: CASALNSGLETQYF; d_gene: TRBD2; j_gene: TRBJ2-5; v_gene: TRBV7-2; abundance: -
CDR3nt: TGCAGTGCCACCGAGGGGCAGATCTATGGCTACACCTTC; CDR3aa: CSATEGQIYGYTF; d_gene: -; j_gene: TRBJ1-2; v_gene: TRBV20-1; abundance: few
CDR3nt: TGTGCCAGCAGCGTCCCTAATGAAAAACTGTTTTTT; CDR3aa: CASSVPNEKLFF; d_gene: -; j_gene: TRBJ1-4; v_gene: TRBV5-6; abundance: many
CDR3nt: TGTGCCAGCAGTGAAGGGAGGGACAGAGGAGAGACCCAGTACTTC; CDR3aa: CASSEGRDRGETQYF; d_gene: -; j_gene: TRBJ2-5; v_gene: TRBV6-1; abundance: -
CDR3nt: TGCGCCAGCAGCCCCCGGGACAGGGTTATTAATGAAAAACTGTTTTTT; CDR3aa: CASSPRDRVINEKLFF; d_gene: TRBD1; j_gene: TRBJ1-4; v_gene: TRBV4-3; abundance: few
CDR3nt: TGTGCCAGCAGCCTGCACCCCGGGACTAGCCAGAATGAGCAGTTCTTC; CDR3aa: CASSLHPGTSQNEQFF; d_gene: TRBD2; j_gene: TRBJ2-1; v_gene: TRBV7-2; abundance: -
CDR3nt: TGTGCCAGCAGTTTTTCTGGGACAGGGGCTCAGCCCCAGAATTTT; CDR3aa: CASSFSGTGAQPQNF; d_gene: TRBD1; j_gene: TRBJ1-5; v_gene: TRBV27; abundance: -
CDR3nt: TGTGCCAGGGGCCCGGGGGACATCTGCGAGCAGTACTTC; CDR3aa: CARGPGDICEQYF; d_gene: -; j_gene: TRBJ2-7; v_gene: TRBV13; abundance: -
CDR3nt: TGTGCCAGCAGCTTACGTGGAGACAATTCACCCCTCCACTTT; CDR3aa: CASSLRGDNSPLHF; d_gene: -; j_gene: TRBJ1-6; v_gene: TRBV7-6; abundance: -
CDR3nt: TGTGCCAGCAGTTCCCGGGACAAGGACTACGAGCAGTACTTC; CDR3aa: CASSSRDKDYEQYF; d_gene: -; j_gene: TRBJ2-7; v_gene: TRBV6-5; abundance: many
CDR3nt: TGTGCCAGCAGCCTCAGCGGGAGGCAGTTCTTC; CDR3aa: CASSLSGRQFF; d_gene: TRBD2; j_gene: TRBJ2-1; v_gene: TRBV6-2/TRBV6-3; abundance: many
CDR3nt: TGTGCCACCAGTGCCCTTACTACCGGGGAGCTGTTTTTT; CDR3aa: CATSALTTGELFF; d_gene: -; j_gene: TRBJ2-2; v_gene: TRBV24-1; abundance: many
CDR3nt: TGCAGTGCCCTAAAGCGGGGTGGGGAGACCCAGTACTTC; CDR3aa: CSALKRGGETQYF; d_gene: TRBD2; j_gene: TRBJ2-5; v_gene: TRBV20-1; abundance: -
CDR3nt: TGTGCCAGCAGTCCTGACAGGGTCTTTCATGTCGAGCAGTACTTC; CDR3aa: CASSPDRVFHVEQYF; d_gene: TRBD1; j_gene: TRBJ2-7; v_gene: TRBV12-3/TRBV12-4; abundance: many
CDR3nt: TGCAGTGCAGGGACAGGTTATAACTCCGAGCAGTACTTC; CDR3aa: CSAGTGYNSEQYF; d_gene: TRBD1; j_gene: TRBJ2-7; v_gene: TRBV20-1; abundance: many
CDR3nt: TGCAGCGTTCACGACAGCTACACTGAAGCTTTCTTT; CDR3aa: CSVHDSYTEAFF; d_gene: -; j_gene: TRBJ1-1; v_gene: TRBV20-1; abundance: -
CDR3nt: TGTGCCACCAGCAGAGCAAGAGGACAGGGTAAGGGCGATGAGCAGTTCTTC; CDR3aa: CATSRARGQGKGDEQFF; d_gene: TRBD1; j_gene: TRBJ2-1; v_gene: TRBV15; abundance: few
CDR3nt: TGTGCCAGCAGCGCTCCCCACCGGGAAACCGGGGAGACCCAGTACTTC; CDR3aa: CASSAPHRETGETQYF; d_gene: -; j_gene: TRBJ2-5; v_gene: TRBV5-6; abundance: few
CDR3nt: TGTGCCAGCAGTTACTCTCGAAGCTCCTACGAGCAGTACTTC; CDR3aa: CASSYSRSSYEQYF; d_gene: -; j_gene: TRBJ2-7; v_gene: TRBV6-5; abundance: -
CDR3nt: TGCAGTGCTAGCGGGACCTTCTCCTACGAGCAGTACTTC; CDR3aa: CSASGTFSYEQYF; d_gene: -; j_gene: TRBJ2-7; v_gene: TRBV20-1; abundance: many
CDR3nt: TGCAGTGGCCGGAAAGGGGGAGGGAGTTTTGGCACCGGGGAGCTGTTTTTT; CDR3aa: CSGRKGGGSFGTGELFF; d_gene: -; j_gene: TRBJ2-2; v_gene: TRBV20-1; abundance: few
CDR3nt: TGTGCCAGCAGAAAACAGGTCAAGGATGAGCAGTTCTTC; CDR3aa: CASRKQVKDEQFF; d_gene: -; j_gene: TRBJ2-1; v_gene: TRBV7-3; abundance: -
CDR3nt: TGCAGCGTTGCGACAGGGGGGAATTCACCCCTCCACTTT; CDR3aa: CSVATGGNSPLHF; d_gene: TRBD1; j_gene: TRBJ1-6; v_gene: TRBV29-1; abundance: -
CDR3nt: TGCAGCGTTAACTTCTATGGCTACACCTTC; CDR3aa: CSVNFYGYTF; d_gene: -; j_gene: TRBJ1-2; v_gene: TRBV29-1; abundance: few
CDR3nt: TGTGCCAGCAGGATCGACAGGCCCACTGAAGCTTTCTTT; CDR3aa: CASRIDRPTEAFF; d_gene: -; j_gene: TRBJ1-1; v_gene: TRBV28; abundance: few
CDR3nt: TGTGCCAGCAGCTTAGCCTCCGGGACGGTGGACCTTGGCTACACCTTC; CDR3aa: CASSLASGTVDLGYTF; d_gene: -; j_gene: TRBJ1-2; v_gene: TRBV7-9; abundance: -
CDR3nt: TGTGCCATCCCGGGACAGGGGGTTTTCGAGCAGTACTTC; CDR3aa: CAIPGQGVFEQYF; d_gene: TRBD1; j_gene: TRBJ2-7; v_gene: TRBV7-9; abundance: few
CDR3nt: TGTGCCAGCGGGTACACTCACGGGGGGAATCAGCCCCAGCATTTT; CDR3aa: CASGYTHGGNQPQHF; d_gene: -; j_gene: TRBJ1-5; v_gene: TRBV6-5; abundance: -
CDR3nt: TGCGCCAAACCCCAGGTGCCCGTTTCACTCGAGCAGTACTTC; CDR3aa: CAKPQVPVSLEQYF; d_gene: -; j_gene: TRBJ2-7; v_gene: TRBV4-1; abundance: few
CDR3nt: TGTGCCAGCAGTTTGTCCCATCAGCCCCAGCATTTT; CDR3aa: CASSLSHQPQHF; d_gene: -; j_gene: TRBJ1-5; v_gene: TRBV28; abundance: -